These T cell receptor beta chains were read from a single sample in a study of metastatic and nonmetastatic thyroid tumors. TCRdb re-processed the PCR reads through MiXCR. In the table there are approximately 69,000 clones, approximately 15% of which are singletons. The sample comprised blood. Receptor source: a male donor with papillary thyroid cancer or a benign thyroid nodule (not recorded which). Some clones in this sample may be carry-over from other donors' samples. Both conserved end residues are part of each CDR3. Each record gives: J gene, V gene, D gene, CDR3 protein. D genes are given only for firm matches.

J: TRBJ2-1
V: TRBV6-1
D: .
CDR3: CASSPLGYNEQFF

J: TRBJ2-2
V: TRBV6-1
D: .
CDR3: CASSEGRSGGELFF

J: TRBJ2-4
V: TRBV7-2
D: TRBD2
CDR3: CASSYSGGTIAKNIQYF

J: TRBJ1-2
V: TRBV5-4
D: .
CDR3: CASSLETNRAGCYTF

J: TRBJ1-1
V: TRBV11-1
D: TRBD1
CDR3: CASSLWDRGGTEAFF

J: TRBJ1-1
V: TRBV5-8
D: .
CDR3: CASSPRWGLNTEAFF

J: TRBJ1-1
V: TRBV20-1
D: .
CDR3: CSARGGQGVYTEAFF

J: TRBJ2-7
V: TRBV5-4
D: TRBD2
CDR3: CASSLVFAGGPYEQYF

J: TRBJ2-1
V: TRBV20-1
D: .
CDR3: CSARDQAGIYNEQFF

J: TRBJ2-1
V: TRBV12-3/TRBV12-4
D: TRBD2
CDR3: CASNSRTSGKVEQFF

J: TRBJ2-2
V: TRBV20-1
D: .
CDR3: CSARVRQGGTGELFF

J: TRBJ1-3
V: TRBV7-8
D: .
CDR3: CASSSPFSGNTIYF

J: TRBJ2-5
V: TRBV4-1
D: .
CDR3: CASSQSGQPQETQYF

J: TRBJ2-1
V: TRBV10-1
D: .
CDR3: CASSEQGIGEQFF

J: TRBJ1-1
V: TRBV6-5
D: .
CDR3: CASSYVTSGDTEAFF

J: TRBJ2-3
V: TRBV20-1
D: .
CDR3: CSARDLDTQYF

J: TRBJ2-1
V: TRBV9
D: .
CDR3: CASSVTGTFYNEQFF

J: TRBJ2-2
V: TRBV12-3/TRBV12-4
D: TRBD2
CDR3: CASSLGGLAYGELFF

J: TRBJ2-7
V: TRBV12-3/TRBV12-4
D: TRBD1
CDR3: CASRRDRDYEQYF

J: TRBJ1-1
V: TRBV11-3
D: .
CDR3: CASSLKERTEAFF

J: TRBJ2-1
V: TRBV19
D: .
CDR3: CASSIRDFSYDEQFF

J: TRBJ2-2
V: TRBV2
D: TRBD2
CDR3: CASSIPFSGTNTGELFF

J: TRBJ2-2
V: TRBV5-8
D: .
CDR3: CASSLGTIEAGELFF

J: TRBJ2-1
V: TRBV28
D: .
CDR3: CASSPPQPSSYNEQFF

J: TRBJ1-1
V: TRBV28
D: TRBD1
CDR3: CASFGREGAREAFF

J: TRBJ1-3
V: TRBV30
D: .
CDR3: CAWNSGNTIYF

J: TRBJ2-3
V: TRBV12-3/TRBV12-4
D: TRBD1
CDR3: CASIFQRQGAADTQYF

J: TRBJ1-2
V: TRBV6-2/TRBV6-3
D: .
CDR3: CASSSLLGGVSNYGYTF

J: TRBJ1-5
V: TRBV7-8
D: .
CDR3: CASILRPGCWNQPQHF

J: TRBJ2-5
V: TRBV11-1
D: .
CDR3: CASSLGELETQYF

J: TRBJ2-4
V: TRBV14
D: TRBD1
CDR3: CASSHPQGSKNIQYF

J: TRBJ2-7
V: TRBV11-3
D: TRBD2
CDR3: CASSLDGLAEGYEQYF

J: TRBJ2-7
V: TRBV27
D: .
CDR3: CASSPDGGGGLYEQYF

J: TRBJ2-3
V: TRBV6-4
D: TRBD2
CDR3: CASSVSSGSTDTQYF

J: TRBJ1-3
V: TRBV20-1
D: TRBD1
CDR3: CSARDRTGEAGNTIYF

J: TRBJ2-3
V: TRBV25-1
D: TRBD2
CDR3: CASSEYTVAGVHTDTQYF

J: TRBJ2-2
V: TRBV6-1
D: TRBD1
CDR3: CATRRGQNTVDLFF

J: TRBJ1-4
V: TRBV12-3/TRBV12-4
D: .
CDR3: CASSSMAINEKLFF

J: TRBJ2-3
V: TRBV6-1
D: TRBD1
CDR3: CASSVRDRETDTQYF

J: TRBJ1-2
V: TRBV6-6
D: .
CDR3: CASSYSGNYGYTF

J: TRBJ1-1
V: TRBV27
D: .
CDR3: CASSFGRRGTEAFF

J: TRBJ2-7
V: TRBV12-3/TRBV12-4
D: TRBD2
CDR3: CASSLGTSGRGGEQYF

J: TRBJ2-7
V: TRBV10-3
D: .
CDR3: CATQGSRASSYEQYF

J: TRBJ2-3
V: TRBV12-3/TRBV12-4
D: .
CDR3: CASSLGWAGWPSDTQYF